This T cell receptor (beta chain) was recorded in a study of graft-versus-host responses after intestinal transplantation. Comment on this clone: Its matching antigen is unknown.

The CDR3 is 19 residues long. Using immunoSEQ multiplex PCR, the repertoire was profiled, and TCRdb retains in-frame clones only, with some absent. The sample holds about 70,000 clones, around 91% seen once. The chain links TRBV12-1 to TRBJ1-6. TRBV12-1 is listed as a pseudogene. Sequences were derived from unstimulated CD8+ T cells sorted from spleen or lymph node cells, sampled before transplant. The origin of this receptor is a human donor who was the organ donor for an intestinal transplant. The CDR3 loop is CASSPFLFGGYGVASPLHF. As DNA, the CDR3 is TGTGCCAGCAGCCCCTTCCTTTTCGGGGGTTACGGTGTGGCTTCACCCCTCCACTTT.